These 8 T cell receptor beta chains were sequenced from one sample in a study of blood T cells in healthy people across ages. Primers used in a second PCR of about 6 to 12 cycles were a sample-barcoded 5' primer and a J-beta primer mix. TCRdb ran MiXCR on the 5' RACE reads and lists one entry per CDR3 protein. The data contain approximately 800,000 distinct CDR3 sequences, around 25% of them singletons. The data were also submitted as part of a second study, on T cells of mothers and their children.

Sequenced input: blood. Receptors were obtained from a boy younger than 18 in good health.

This clonotype was detected ten times or more. This chain uses TRBV7-3 with TRBJ2-1; D possibly corresponds to TRBD2 (5 bases). This CDR3 contains 15 residues. The V gene lost 2 bases and the J gene lost 5 bases, with 13 bases spanning the gap. Per germline, CDR1 SGHTA and CDR2 FQGTGA. CDR3 region: CASSLVSGINNEQFF. The CDR3 DNA follows: TGTGCCAGCAGCTTAGTCAGCGGCATTAACAATGAGCAGTTCTTC.

The chain combines TRBV6-2 or TRBV6-3 with TRBJ1-2, with 7 bases matching TRBD1. Germline V gene sequence: CDR1 MNHEY, CDR2 SVGEGT. The CDR3 consists of 15 residues. V shed 5 bases and J 4 bases; nucleotides not matched to a gene: 10. The CDR3 DNA is TGTGCCAGCAGTCTGACAGGGAATCAGGGCTATGGCTACACCTTC. Its translation is CASSLTGNQGYGYTF.

This clonotype appeared many times. V is TRBV7-9 and J is TRBJ2-7, with D unclear. The V end was cut by 5 bases, the J end by 0 bases, with 8 bases between. From germline, CDR1 is SEHNR and CDR2 FQNEAQ (reference sequence). The CDR3 sequence is 13 residues long. The CDR3 here is CASSPAGSYEQYF. In DNA, the CDR3 is TGTGCCAGCAGCCCCGCCGGCTCCTACGAGCAGTACTTC.

This clonotype occurred a few times. V and J are TRBV14 and TRBJ1-1; D not resolved. The length of the CDR3 is 14 residues. V lost 7 bases, J lost 3 bases, and 15 bases lay in between. The germline V gene has CDR1 SGHDN and CDR2 FVKESK. The CDR3: CASNRVGIDTEAFF. The CDR3 coding sequence is TGTGCCAGCAACCGGGTAGGGATCGACACTGAAGCTTTCTTT.

The table lists this clonotype with many counts. V usage is TRBV18 and J usage is TRBJ2-5; tentatively, D is TRBD1 (6 bases). In germline, CDR1 is KGHSH, CDR2 LQKENI. This CDR3 contains 11 residues. The germline V and J ends were trimmed by 5 bases and 11 bases, with 12 bases remaining between them. CDR3: CASSSEGEQYF. CDR3 DNA sequence: TGTGCCAGCTCATCTGAGGGGGAGCAGTACTTC.

In this sample, this clonotype turned up a few times. V and J are TRBV5-5 and TRBJ1-4; D is unclear. Trimming removed 0 bases at V and 8 bases at J, with 11 bases between. Germline V gives CDR1 SGHKS, CDR2 YYEKEE (reference sequence). This CDR3 is built from 14 residues. DNA of the CDR3: TGTGCCAGCAGCTTGGGCCCAGGCCTGGAAAAACTGTTTTTT. Its translation: CASSLGPGLEKLFF.

There are a few counts of this clonotype. This chain connects TRBV4-1 to TRBJ2-5, with D unclear. V lost 0 bases and J 0 bases, leaving 11 bases between the germline ends. This CDR3 contains 16 residues. Germline V lookup: CDR1 MGHRA, CDR2 YSYEKL. The CDR3 DNA is TGCGCCAGCAGCCAAGATTTGACAATAAACCAAGAGACCCAGTACTTC. It codes for CASSQDLTINQETQYF.

A remark on this clonotype: The CDR3 carries no conserved terminal phenylalanine or tryptophan, so it likely arises from a read error. This chain uses TRBV7-8 with TRBJ2-7; 9 bases are shared with TRBD1. The CDR3 is 14 amino acids. The J segment lost 5 bases and the V segment lost 4 bases, leaving 6 bases of the junction unmatched. Per the germline V gene, CDR1 is SGHVS and CDR2 is FQNEAQ. CDR3: CASSSPGQGNEQYC. The CDR3 nucleotides read TGTGCCAGCAGCTCTCCGGGACAGGGTAACGAGCAGTACTGC.